The 9 T cell receptor beta chains reported below all come from one sample, sequenced in a study of blood T cell repertoires in COVID-19. Clones were read by immunoSEQ multiplex PCR, and TCRdb kept only the in-frame ones, dropping some. The data hold 40,000 to 55,000 clones, with more than 90% observed a single time. Sequencing was performed on peripheral blood. These receptors all come from a woman of 80 years or more with acute or convalescent COVID-19.

This chain joins TRBV27 and TRBJ2-7; 7 nucleotides line up with TRBD1. CDR3 length: 14 amino acids. Per germline, CDR1 MNHEY and CDR2 SMNVEV (reference sequence). V lost 6 bases to trimming and J lost 0 bases; unmatched junction nucleotides: 5. The CDR3 region is CASSRDRSSYEQYF. For the CDR3, the DNA is TGTGCCAGCAGCCGGGACAGAAGCTCCTACGAGCAGTACTTC.

The rearrangement uses TRBV11-2 and TRBJ2-5, with TRBD1 identical over 10 bases. Unmatched junction bases numbered 7, after V lost 4 bases and J lost 5 bases. Germline CDR1 is SGHAT and CDR2 is FQNNGV. The CDR3 length is 15 residues. The CDR3 region has the DNA TGTGCCAGCAGCTCGCATCCGGGACAGGGGGAGACCCAGTACTTC. Translation gives CASSSHPGQGETQYF.

This chain uses TRBV4-3 with TRBJ2-7; possible D gene TRBD2, 6 bases. V was cut by 0 bases and J by 5 bases, with 17 bases left in between. Looked up from germline, CDR1 is LGHNA and CDR2 is YSLEER. This CDR3 region has 16 residues. Here the CDR3 reads CASSQDILLARHEQYF. DNA of the CDR3: TGCGCCAGCAGCCAAGATATTTTGCTAGCGCGTCACGAGCAGTACTTC.

The gene calls are TRBV6-5 and TRBJ1-3, with TRBD1 matching 9 bases. Per germline, CDR1 MNHEY and CDR2 SVGAGI. V shed 7 bases and J 6 bases; nucleotides not matched to a gene: 4. CDR3 length equals 13 residues. The CDR3 loop reads CASNTGGENTIYF. In DNA, the CDR3 is TGTGCCAGCAATACAGGGGGCGAAAACACCATATATTTT.

The rearrangement joins TRBV19 to TRBJ2-1; TRBD2 matches at 7 bases. CDR3 length: 14 amino acids. Unmatched junction bases numbered 5, after V lost 3 bases and J lost 6 bases. Germline V gene sequence: CDR1 LNHDA, CDR2 SQIVND (reference sequence). Here the CDR3 DNA reads TGTGCCAGTAGTATCAGACCGGGGGGCAATGAGCAGTTCTTC. This codes for CASSIRPGGNEQFF. Using reference TRBV19 and TRBJ2-1 for the parts outside the CDR3, the full variable domain is DGGITQSPKYLFRKEGQNVTLSCEQNLNHDAMYWYRQDPGQGLRLIYYSQIVNDFQKGDIAEGYSVSREKKESFPLTVTSAQKNPTAFYLCASSIRPGGNEQFFGPGTRLTVL.

J is TRBJ1-2 and V is TRBV5-1; the D gene is possibly TRBD1 (6 bases). The germline CDR1 and CDR2 sequences are SGHRS and YFSETQ. V was pared by 5 bases and J by 8 bases, with 22 bases between. The CDR3 covers 15 residues. The DNA of the CDR3 is TGCGCCAGCAGTCTTCGGTCGGCGGGGGCGTCAGGCTACACCTTC. It is translated as CASSLRSAGASGYTF. Complete variable domain (other parts from reference TRBV5-1 and TRBJ1-2): KAGVTQTPRYLIKTRGQQVTLSCSPISGHRSVSWYQQTPGQGLQFLFEYFSETQRNKGNFPGRFSGRQFSNSRSEMNVSTLELGDSALYLCASSLRSAGASGYTFGSGTRLTVV.

This chain connects TRBV18 to TRBJ2-2, with D possibly TRBD1 on 5 matching bases. There are 14 residues in the CDR3. Germline V CDR1 and CDR2: KGHSH, LQKENI. The V end was cut by 3 bases, the J end by 1 base, with 6 bases between. The CDR3, as DNA: TGTGCCAGCTCACCCACAGGGAACACCGGGGAGCTGTTTTTT. It codes for CASSPTGNTGELFF.

The chain joins TRBV4-1 to TRBJ2-1, with 16 bases lining up with TRBD2. V trimming: 4 bases; J trimming: 4 bases; junction bases outside the gene matches: 7. Germline CDR1 is MGHRA and CDR2 is YSYEKL. The CDR3 has 18 residues. Here the CDR3 reads CASSPGLAGGPRYNEQFF. The DNA of the CDR3 is TGCGCCAGCAGCCCGGGACTAGCGGGAGGGCCGAGGTACAATGAGCAGTTCTTC.

The V gene is TRBV5-6, the J gene TRBJ1-3; TRBD1 might be the D (5 bases). Deletions cut 2 bases from V and 2 bases from J, with 11 bases between. The CDR3 is made up of 15 amino acids. From germline, CDR1 is SGHDT and CDR2 YYEEEE. CDR3 sequence: CASSFRVGTGNTIYF. In DNA, the CDR3 is TGTGCCAGCAGCTTCAGGGTAGGGACTGGAAACACCATATATTTT.